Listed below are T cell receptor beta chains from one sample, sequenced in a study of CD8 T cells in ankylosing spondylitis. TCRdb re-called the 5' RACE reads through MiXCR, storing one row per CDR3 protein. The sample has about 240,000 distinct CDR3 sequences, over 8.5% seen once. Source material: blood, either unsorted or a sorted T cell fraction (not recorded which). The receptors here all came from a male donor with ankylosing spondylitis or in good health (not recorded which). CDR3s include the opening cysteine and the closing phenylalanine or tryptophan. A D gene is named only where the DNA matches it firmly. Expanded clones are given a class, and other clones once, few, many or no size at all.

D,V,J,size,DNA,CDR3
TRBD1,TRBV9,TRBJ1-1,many,TGTGCCAGCAGCGGGGACAGGACGATCGGCACTGAAGCTTTCTTT,CASSGDRTIGTEAFF
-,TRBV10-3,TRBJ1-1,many,TGTGCCATCAGTGGGGCGGGTAGCACTGAAGCTTTCTTT,CAISGAGSTEAFF
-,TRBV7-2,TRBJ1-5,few,TGTGCCAGCAGCCAGCGGGGGGAGCAGCCCCAGCATTTT,CASSQRGEQPQHF
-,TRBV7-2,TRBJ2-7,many,TGTGCCAGCAGCTTAGGGTCTTCTGAAACCGCTACCTACGAGCAGTACTTC,CASSLGSSETATYEQYF
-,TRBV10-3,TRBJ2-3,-,TGTGCCATCAGCGGGATAGGAAGCACAGATACGCAGTATTTT,CAISGIGSTDTQYF
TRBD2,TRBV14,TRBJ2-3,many,TGTGCCAGCAGCCCCGCAGGGCTAGCGGATTGGACAGATACGCAGTATTTT,CASSPAGLADWTDTQYF
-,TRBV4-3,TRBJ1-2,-,TGCGCCAGCAGCCAAGATGGGTGGCTAAACGCCTCTAACTATGGCTACACCTTC,CASSQDGWLNASNYGYTF
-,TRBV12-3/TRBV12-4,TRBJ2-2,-,TGTGCCAGCAGCACCCGTCCGGGACAACAAACCGGGGAGCTGTTTTTT,CASSTRPGQQTGELFF
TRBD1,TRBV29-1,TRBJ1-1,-,TGCAGCGTTGAAGAGGGATACAGGGGCGCAAACACTGAAGCTTTCTTT,CSVEEGYRGANTEAFF
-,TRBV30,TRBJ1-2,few,TGTGCCTGGAGTCCCGGGAGGGCCGCGTATGGCTACACCTTC,CAWSPGRAAYGYTF
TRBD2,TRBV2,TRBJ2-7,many,TGTGCCAGCAGCCTCACTAGCGGGAGTTCCCGCGAGCAGTACTTC,CASSLTSGSSREQYF
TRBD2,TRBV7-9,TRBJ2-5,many,TGTGCCAGCAGCTTTTGGACTAGCTCCCAAGAGACCCAGTACTTC,CASSFWTSSQETQYF
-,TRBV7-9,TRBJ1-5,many,TGTGCCAGCAGCTTTTCAGGGGATCATCAGCCCCAGCATTTT,CASSFSGDHQPQHF
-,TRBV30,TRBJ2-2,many,TGTGCCTGGAGTGTAGGGCCTCGGTCCGGGGAGCTGTTTTTT,CAWSVGPRSGELFF
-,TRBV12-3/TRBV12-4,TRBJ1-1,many,TGTGCCAGCAGTTTAAGCCCTAACACTGAAGCTTTCTTT,CASSLSPNTEAFF
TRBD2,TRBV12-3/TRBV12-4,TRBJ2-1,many,TGTGCCATCGGGACTAGCGGGAGCGGTGAGCAGTTCTTC,CAIGTSGSGEQFF
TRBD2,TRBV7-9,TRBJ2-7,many,TGTGCCAGCAGCTCACCTTTAGCGGGAGGGCCGTTCTTC,CASSSPLAGGPFF
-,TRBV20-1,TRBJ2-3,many,TGCAGTGCTCCGACTAGTAAGGCGCAGTATTTT,CSAPTSKAQYF
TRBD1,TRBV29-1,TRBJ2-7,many,TGCAGCGTTGAAGCCCTTATCACAGGGGGCGACGAGCAGTACTTC,CSVEALITGGDEQYF
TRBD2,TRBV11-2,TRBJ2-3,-,TGTGCCAGCAGCTTAGGGTCCTTGAGCGGGGGGGCCTCAGATACGCAGTATTTT,CASSLGSLSGGASDTQYF
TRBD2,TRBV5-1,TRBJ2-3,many,TGCGCCAGCAGCTCCCTCCTCCTCGCGGGAGGGGCAGATACGCAGTATTTT,CASSSLLLAGGADTQYF
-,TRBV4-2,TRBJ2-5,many,TGTGCCAGCAGCCAAGATAGCGGGACCCAGTACTTC,CASSQDSGTQYF
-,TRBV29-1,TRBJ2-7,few,TGCAGCGTTGGGGACCGACAGAAAATACCCTACGAGCAGTACTTC,CSVGDRQKIPYEQYF
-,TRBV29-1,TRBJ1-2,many,TGCAGCGTTGAAAGGGGTTGGAATGGCTACACCTTC,CSVERGWNGYTF
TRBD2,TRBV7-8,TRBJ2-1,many,TGTGCCAGCAGCTTAGGAAGCGGGGCCCGTTACAATGAGCAGTTCTTC,CASSLGSGARYNEQFF
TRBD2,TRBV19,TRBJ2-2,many,TGTGCCAGTAGTCTGCAACTAGCGGGAGGGGAGACCGGGGAGCTGTTTTTT,CASSLQLAGGETGELFF
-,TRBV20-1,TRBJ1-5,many,TGCAGTGCGAGGGTCCGGGGCAATCAGCCCCAGCATTTT,CSARVRGNQPQHF
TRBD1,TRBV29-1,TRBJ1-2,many,TGCAGCGTTCTCCCTTGGGACAGGGATAGCTACACCTTC,CSVLPWDRDSYTF
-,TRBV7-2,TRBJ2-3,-,TGTGCCAGCAGCTTGAGGGGGATTAGCACAGATACGCAGTATTTT,CASSLRGISTDTQYF
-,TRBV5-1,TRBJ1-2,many,TGCGCCAGCAGCCCTATCCAGGGTGACGGCTACACCTTC,CASSPIQGDGYTF
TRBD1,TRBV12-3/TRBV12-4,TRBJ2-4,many,TGTGCCAGCAGTTCCCGGACAGGGTTAGCCAAAAACATTCAGTACTTC,CASSSRTGLAKNIQYF
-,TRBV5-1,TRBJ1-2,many,TGCGCCAGCAGCCCGGTCCCCGGGCGAACTAACTATGGCTACACCTTC,CASSPVPGRTNYGYTF
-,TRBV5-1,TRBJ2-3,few,TGCGCCAGCAGCTTGGGAGACCTCTGGGCCACAGATACGCAGTATTTT,CASSLGDLWATDTQYF
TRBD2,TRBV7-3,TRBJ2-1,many,TGTGCCAGCACCCTGACTAGCGACCACAATGAGCAGTTCTTC,CASTLTSDHNEQFF
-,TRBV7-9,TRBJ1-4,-,TGTGCCAGCAGCACCGGGACGTCGGCAACTAATGAAAAACTGTTTTTT,CASSTGTSATNEKLFF
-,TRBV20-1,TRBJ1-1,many,TGCAGTGCTAGAGTTGGGGCCGGGGGCACTGAAGCTTTCTTT,CSARVGAGGTEAFF
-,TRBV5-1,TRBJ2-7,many,TGCGCCAGCAGCGAGAAAGGCCCCTGGGCCGAGCAGTACTTC,CASSEKGPWAEQYF
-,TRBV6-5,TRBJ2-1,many,TGTGCCAGCAGTTTAGGGACGGTCTACAATGAGCAGTTCTTC,CASSLGTVYNEQFF
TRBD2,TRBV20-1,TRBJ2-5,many,TGCAGTGCTAGAATTAGCGGGAGGGAGGAGACCCAGTACTTC,CSARISGREETQYF
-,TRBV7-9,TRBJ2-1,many,TGTGCCAGCAGGGACAGTCCCTACAATGAGCAGTTCTTC,CASRDSPYNEQFF
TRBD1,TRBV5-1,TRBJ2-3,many,TGCGCCAGCAGCATGCCGGGACAGGGGGCCCTGAGCACAGATACGCAGTATTTT,CASSMPGQGALSTDTQYF
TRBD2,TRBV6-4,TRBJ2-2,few,TGTGCCAGCAGTCACCGGCGGGGGGCCCTTCTTAACATCATCCTTACCTTTAACACCGGGGAGCTGTTTTTT,CASSHRRGALLNIILTFNTGELFF
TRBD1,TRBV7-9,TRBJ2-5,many,TGTGCCAGCAGCTTGTCCCGGGACAGCCTAAAAGAGACCCAGTACTTC,CASSLSRDSLKETQYF
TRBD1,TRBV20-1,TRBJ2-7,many,TGCAGTGCTAGAGTTGCGGACAGGGGGCCTTCCTACGAGCAGTACTTC,CSARVADRGPSYEQYF
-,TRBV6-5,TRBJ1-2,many,TGTGCCAGCAGTTACTCAAAGGCTCCAGGGGTAGACTATGGCTACACCTTC,CASSYSKAPGVDYGYTF
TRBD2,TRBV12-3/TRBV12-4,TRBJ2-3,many,TGTGCCAGCACCCCGGGACTAGCGGGAGGTTGGGATACGCAGTATTTT,CASTPGLAGGWDTQYF
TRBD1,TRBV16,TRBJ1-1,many,TGTGCCAGCAGCGGACAGGGGAACACTGAAGCTTTCTTT,CASSGQGNTEAFF
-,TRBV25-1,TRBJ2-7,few,TGTGCCAGTAGGCGGGCCGGCGGCAACTACGAGCAGTACTTC,CASRRAGGNYEQYF
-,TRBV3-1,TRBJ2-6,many,TGTGCCAGCAGCCGGCCCATTACCTCTGGGGCCAACGTCCTGACTTTC,CASSRPITSGANVLTF
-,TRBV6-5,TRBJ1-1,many,TGTGCCAGCAGTTACGGTCCCACTGAAGCTTTCTTT,CASSYGPTEAFF
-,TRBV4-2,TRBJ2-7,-,TGTGCCAGCAGCCCGGGACGGCTCCCCTACGAGCAGTACTTC,CASSPGRLPYEQYF
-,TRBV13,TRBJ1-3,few,TGTGCCAGCAGCTTAGGGGCTGGGAGCGGAAACACCATATATTTT,CASSLGAGSGNTIYF
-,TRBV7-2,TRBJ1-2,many,TGTGCCAGCAGTGACAGTCCTTACTATGGCTACACCTTC,CASSDSPYYGYTF
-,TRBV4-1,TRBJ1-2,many,TGCGCCAGCAGCCAAGGGGATCGGTTTTATGGCTACACCTTC,CASSQGDRFYGYTF
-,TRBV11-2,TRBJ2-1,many,TGTGCCAGCAGCTCGGGGCGGCTTAAGGACAATGAGCAGTTCTTC,CASSSGRLKDNEQFF
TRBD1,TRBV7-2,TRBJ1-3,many,TGTGCCAGCAGCCCGGGACAGAGAAACACCATATATTTT,CASSPGQRNTIYF
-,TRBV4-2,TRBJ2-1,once,TGTGCCATCAGCCCCGGGCTGGACCACCGCCTTTACAATGAGCAGTTCTTC,CAISPGLDHRLYNEQFF